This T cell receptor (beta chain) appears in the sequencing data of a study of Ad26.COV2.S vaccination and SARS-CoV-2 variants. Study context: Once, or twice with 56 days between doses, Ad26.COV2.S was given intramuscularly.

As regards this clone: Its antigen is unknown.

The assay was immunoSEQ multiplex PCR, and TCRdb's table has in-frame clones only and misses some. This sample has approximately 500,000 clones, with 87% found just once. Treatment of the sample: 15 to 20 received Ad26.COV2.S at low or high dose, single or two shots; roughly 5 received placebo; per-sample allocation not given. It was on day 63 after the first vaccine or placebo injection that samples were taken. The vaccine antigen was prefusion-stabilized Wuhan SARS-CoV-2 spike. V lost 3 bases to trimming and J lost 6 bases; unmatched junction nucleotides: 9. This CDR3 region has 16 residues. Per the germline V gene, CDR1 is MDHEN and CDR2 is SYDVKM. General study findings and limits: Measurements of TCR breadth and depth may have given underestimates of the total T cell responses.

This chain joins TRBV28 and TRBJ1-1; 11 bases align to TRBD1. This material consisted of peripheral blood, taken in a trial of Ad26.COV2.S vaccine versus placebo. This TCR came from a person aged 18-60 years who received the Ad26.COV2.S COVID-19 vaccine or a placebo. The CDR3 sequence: CASSLRTGGPRAEAFF. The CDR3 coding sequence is TGTGCCAGCAGTTTGAGGACAGGGGGCCCTAGGGCTGAAGCTTTCTTT.